This entry is about one T cell receptor (beta chain). This specimen comes from a study of blood T cell repertoires in COVID-19. CDR1 SGHRS and CDR2 YFSETQ come from the germline V gene. The CDR3 contains 15 residues. The germline V and J ends were trimmed by 0 bases and 3 bases, with 12 bases remaining between them. TCRdb's table, derived via immunoSEQ multiplex PCR, lists solely in-frame clones and lacks some. The sample contains approximately 21,000 clones, 83% of which appear only once. The TCR originated in a human donor in a cohort sampled during active COVID-19. The specimen was peripheral blood. The J gene is TRBJ1-1, the V gene TRBV5-1; D is ambiguous. DNA for the CDR3: TGCGCCAGCAGCTTGGCCGCGGGTTCGTACACTGAAGCTTTCTTT. Protein: CASSLAAGSYTEAFF.